The 8 T cell receptor beta chains below were found in one sample sequenced in a study of blood T cells in healthy people across ages. A J-beta primer mix and a sample-barcoded 5' primer were used in a second PCR of about 7 to 12 cycles. Each CDR3 protein is one row after TCRdb ran MiXCR on the 5' RACE reads. The sample yields approximately 820,000 distinct CDR3 sequences, 40% to 50% seen once. Sequencing was performed on blood. These receptors were taken from a man aged 55 to 70 in good health.

Points on this clonotype: Given a much more abundant clone one base away, this may be a read error. This chain connects TRBV5-5 to TRBJ2-1, with D uncertain. The CDR3 covers 14 residues. The V and J ends lost 7 bases and 3 bases respectively, with 14 bases between them. In germline, CDR1 is SGHKS, CDR2 YYEKEE (reference sequence). The CDR3 coding sequence is TGTGCCAGCCTTCTGGAAACTAACTACAATGAGCAGTTCTTC. Translation: CASLLETNYNEQFF.

There are a few counts of this clonotype. The rearrangement joins TRBV6-2 or TRBV6-3 to TRBJ1-1, with TRBD1 matching 7 bases. This CDR3 contains 15 residues. V was pared by 7 bases and J by 1 base, with 9 bases of the junction left unmatched. Germline CDR1 and CDR2: MNHEY and SVGEGT. Here the CDR3 DNA reads TGTGCCAGCACTAGGACAGGACCTCAGAACACTGAAGCTTTCTTT. Translation: CASTRTGPQNTEAFF.

This clonotype has more than one count but fewer than ten. This chain uses TRBV20-1 with TRBJ2-1; a possible D gene is TRBD1 (5 bases). Trimming removed 0 bases from V and 9 bases from J, with 18 bases in between. The CDR3 has 15 residues. The germline gives CDR1 DFQATT, CDR2 SNEGSKA (reference sequence). In DNA form, the CDR3 reads TGCAGTGCTAGAGACCGACAAAGACCAGGGTCTGAGCAGTTCTTC. Its protein product is CSARDRQRPGSEQFF.

This chain uses TRBV7-2 with TRBJ2-2; perhaps TRBD2 as D (7 bases). The CDR3 spans 16 residues. The V gene lost 5 bases and the J gene lost 7 bases, with 20 bases spanning the gap. The germline CDR1 and CDR2 sequences are SGHTA and FQGNSA. This CDR3 reads CASSPPGGRRVGELFF. Written as DNA, the CDR3 is TGTGCCAGCAGCCCACCCGGGGGGCGCCGTGTCGGGGAGCTGTTTTTT.

This chain connects TRBV10-3 to TRBJ1-1, with no clear D. V was shortened by 3 bases and J by 0 bases, with 8 bases between the two germline ends. Germline values: CDR1 ENHRY, CDR2 SYGVKD. The length of the CDR3 is 14 residues. The CDR3 reads CAISESELNTEAFF. In nucleotides, the CDR3 is TGTGCCATCAGTGAATCGGAATTGAACACTGAAGCTTTCTTT.

As regards this clonotype: One junction end disagrees with the germline gene, perhaps due to a read error. This chain uses TRBV24-1 with TRBJ2-5, with D unresolved. From germline, CDR1 is KGHDR and CDR2 SFDVKD. The CDR3 totals 12 residues. CDR3 nucleotide sequence: TGTGCCACCAACGATGAGCAAGGGACCCAGTACTTC. Its protein product is CATNDEQGTQYF.

V gene TRBV20-1 combines with J gene TRBJ2-5; TRBD2 agrees at 10 bases. The DNA end is more similar to TRBJ2-7, so the J call may be wrong. From germline, CDR1 is DFQATT and CDR2 SNEGSKA (reference sequence). The CDR3 contains 14 residues. CDR3 protein: CSVTSGRAPFEQYF. CDR3 DNA sequence: TGCAGTGTAACGAGCGGGAGGGCCCCGTTCGAGCAGTACTTC.

The chain couples TRBV20-1 to TRBJ1-6; tentative D call: TRBD1 (6 bases). The germline gives CDR1 DFQATT, CDR2 SNEGSKA (reference sequence). Trimming removed 6 bases from V and 8 bases from J, with 11 bases in between. The CDR3 runs to 12 residues. The CDR3 DNA follows: TGCAGTGCACAGGGCGTTTATTCACCCCTCCACTTT. Its translation is CSAQGVYSPLHF.